These 15 T cell receptor beta chains were sequenced from one sample in a study of regulatory T cells in long-lasting Graves disease. Time point indicated: newly diagnosed GD, antithyroid drugs for less than 3 months. Following extraction of RNA from PBMCs, that RNA was used to make the TCR library. Construction of TCR beta libraries relied on iRepertoire HTBI primers and on Arm-PCR targeting CDR3 regions. MiXCR, run by TCRdb on the multiplex PCR reads, gives a single entry per CDR3 protein. The table lists 550,000 to 600,000 distinct CDR3 sequences, 15% to 20% of them singletons, with approximately 12% in the top ten. The same sample was also used in a study of T cells in Graves' hyperthyroidism and ophthalmopathy.

The source was peripheral blood mononuclear cells (PBMCs), collected at new diagnosis, from a patient treated with antithyroid drugs. The receptors stem from a man between 18 and 29 years old with Graves disease.

At least ten counts were recorded for this clonotype. The rearrangement joins TRBV28 to TRBJ1-2; TRBD1 agrees at 8 bases. V lost 6 bases and J lost 6; bases outside the gene matches: 12. This CDR3 contains 15 residues. Germline CDR1 reads MDHEN; CDR2 reads SYDVKM. The CDR3 DNA follows: TGTGCCAGCAGCCATAAAATAAGACAGGGGAATGGCTACACCTTC. Protein sequence: CASSHKIRQGNGYTF.

The sample holds a few counts of this clonotype. The V gene is TRBV10-3, the J gene TRBJ2-7, with TRBD1 as a possible D gene (6 bases). Germline V gives CDR1 ENHRY, CDR2 SYGVKD. Trimming took off 2 bases at V and 7 bases at J, with 12 bases between the two ends. The CDR3 is 13 amino acids. For the CDR3, the DNA is TGTGCCATCAGTGAGACGACAGGAGTTGAGCAGTACTTC. Translating gives CAISETTGVEQYF.

The rearrangement joins TRBV14 to TRBJ1-4; D unresolved. The CDR3 extends over 16 amino acids. V shed 1 base and J shed 0 bases, with 9 bases lying between them. CDR1 and CDR2 (germline): SGHDN, FVKESK. CDR3 region: CASSQVDFATNEKLFF. In DNA, the CDR3 is TGTGCCAGCAGCCAAGTGGACTTTGCAACTAATGAAAAACTGTTTTTT.

CDR3 sequence reads: CASSGQGLPSPLHF. The CDR3 coding sequence is TGTGCCAGCAGTGGACAAGGACTTCCTTCACCCCTCCACTTT. This chain joins TRBV12-3 or TRBV12-4 and TRBJ1-6; maybe TRBD1 (5 bases). The CDR3 spans 14 residues. Trimming took off 5 bases at V and 9 bases at J, with 14 bases between the two ends.

The rearrangement uses TRBV7-9 and TRBJ2-6; 7 bases align to TRBD2. Germline V CDR1 and CDR2: SEHNR, FQNEAQ (reference sequence). Trimming removed 11 bases from V and 2 bases from J; junction bases left unmatched: 9. This CDR3 is 15 amino acids long. The CDR3 DNA follows: TGTGCCGTTGGGGCTAGCGGTACTGGGGCCAACGTCCTGACTTTC. It encodes CAVGASGTGANVLTF.

This clonotype was observed a handful of times. V usage is TRBV6-2 or TRBV6-3 and J usage is TRBJ2-3; no definite D call. Trimming cost V 0 bases and J 5 bases, with 6 bases left between them. Germline loops: CDR1 MNHEY, CDR2 SVGEGT. This CDR3 contains 13 residues. CDR3 sequence: CASSYSSLDTQYF. CDR3 nucleotides: TGTGCCAGCAGTTACTCGAGTCTAGATACGCAGTATTTT.

In this sample, this clonotype turned up a few times. The J gene is TRBJ2-7, the V gene TRBV5-1; 11 positions match TRBD1. V trimming: 0 bases; J trimming: 2 bases; junction bases outside the gene matches: 7. This CDR3 is built from 17 residues. Germline CDR1 SGHRS, CDR2 YFSETQ. The CDR3 DNA reads as TGCGCCAGCAGCTTGGTTAGAGGGACAGGGGGACCCTACGAGCAGTACTTC. Protein sequence: CASSLVRGTGGPYEQYF.

This clonotype was seen many times. The genes are TRBV10-3 and TRBJ2-7, with 7 positions matching TRBD2. Germline lookup yields CDR1 ENHRY and CDR2 SYGVKD. The V segment lost 6 bases and the J segment 0 bases; nucleotides outside the gene matches: 20. The CDR3 is made up of 19 amino acids. The CDR3 DNA sequence: TGTGCCATCAGCGCGGACGGGTCCCAGATCGCGGGAGACTCCTACGAGCAGTACTTC. It specifies CAISADGSQIAGDSYEQYF.

This clonotype was detected a few times. The chain couples TRBV6-2 or TRBV6-3 to TRBJ2-1; a weak D match, TRBD2 (6 bases). This CDR3 contains 16 residues. V shed 3 bases and J shed 8 bases, with 20 bases lying between them. The V gene's germline CDR1 is MNHEY and CDR2 SVGEGT. The CDR3 nucleotides read TGTGCCAGCAGTTATGGGTCGGGCGCCGGAGGGGATGAGCAGTTCTTC. Its protein product is CASSYGSGAGGDEQFF.

This clonotype was found many times. This rearrangement joins TRBV6-1 to TRBJ2-7; 9 positions agree with TRBD1. The germline CDR1 and CDR2 sequences are MNHNS and SASEGT. V shed 8 bases, J shed 3 bases, and the junction held 11 bases outside the gene matches. CDR3 size: 15 residues. The CDR3 coding sequence is TGTGCCAGCCGTAATACCGGGACAGGGCTCTACGAGCAGTACTTC. Translating gives CASRNTGTGLYEQYF.

The table lists this clonotype with many counts. The J gene is TRBJ2-5, the V gene TRBV2; possible D gene TRBD1, 5 bases. Trimming removed 6 bases from V and 8 bases from J, with 16 bases in between. The germline V gene encodes CDR1 SNHLY and CDR2 FYNNEI. The CDR3 extends over 13 amino acids. CDR3 loop: CASRTAGFSTQYF. The CDR3 DNA is TGTGCCAGCAGAACGGCAGGGTTTTCCACCCAGTACTTC.

The chain links TRBV20-1 to TRBJ1-3; D is undetermined. There are 12 residues in the CDR3. CDR1 and CDR2 (germline): DFQATT, SNEGSKA (reference sequence). V was trimmed by 4 bases and J by 2 bases, leaving 6 bases between them. The CDR3 protein is CSATLPGNTIYF. The CDR3 DNA reads as TGCAGTGCTACCCTGCCTGGAAACACCATATATTTT.

This clonotype has a count of ten or more. V gene TRBV12-3 or TRBV12-4 combines with J gene TRBJ2-7; D is undetermined. V lost 1 base to trimming and J lost 6 bases, with 7 bases between them. The CDR3 runs 12 residues. The CDR3 sequence is CASSLGTVEQYF. The CDR3 DNA is TGTGCCAGCAGTTTAGGCACCGTCGAGCAGTACTTC.

The J gene is TRBJ2-7, the V gene TRBV4-1; perhaps D is TRBD1 or TRBD2 (5 bases each). V shed 3 bases and J shed 7 bases, with 16 bases lying between them. The CDR3 spans 14 residues. Germline-derived CDR1 and CDR2 are MGHRA and YSYEKL. CDR3 loop: CASSHRTSTGEQYF. CDR3 nucleotides: TGCGCCAGCAGCCACCGGACATCAACGGGGGAGCAGTACTTC.

CDR3: CASSGRRRNEKLFF. In nucleotides, the CDR3 is TGTGCCAGTAGTGGCAGGAGACGTAATGAAAAACTGTTTTTT. The rearrangement links TRBV19 to TRBJ1-4; D not certain. V lost 5 bases to trimming and J lost 4 bases, with 11 bases between them. Germline V lookup: CDR1 LNHDA, CDR2 SQIVND (reference sequence). The CDR3 totals 14 residues.